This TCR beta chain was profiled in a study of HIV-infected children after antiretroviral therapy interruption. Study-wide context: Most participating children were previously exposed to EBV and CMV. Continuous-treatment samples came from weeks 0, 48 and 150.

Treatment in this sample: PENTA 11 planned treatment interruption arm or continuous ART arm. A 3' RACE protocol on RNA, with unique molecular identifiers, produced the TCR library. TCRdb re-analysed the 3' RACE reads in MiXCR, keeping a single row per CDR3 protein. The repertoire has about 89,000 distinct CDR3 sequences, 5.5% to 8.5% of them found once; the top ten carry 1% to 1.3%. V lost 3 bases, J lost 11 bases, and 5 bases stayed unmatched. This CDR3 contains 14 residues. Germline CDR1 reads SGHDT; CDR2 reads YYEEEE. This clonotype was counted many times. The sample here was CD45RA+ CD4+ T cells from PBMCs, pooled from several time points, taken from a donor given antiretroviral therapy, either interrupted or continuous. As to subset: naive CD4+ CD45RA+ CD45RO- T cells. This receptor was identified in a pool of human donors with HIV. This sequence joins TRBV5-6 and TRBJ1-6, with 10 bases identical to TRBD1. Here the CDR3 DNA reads TGTGCCAGCAGCTCGGGACAGGGGAGGCCACCCCTCCACTTT. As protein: CASSSGQGRPPLHF.